The subject of this entry is one TCR beta chain. The antigen is undetermined. Given a much more abundant clone one base away, this may be a read error. Breast cancer patients provided tissue from their axillary draining lymph nodes. This sample is drawn from a study of breast tumors, draining lymph nodes, adjacent tissues. Findings and limits, study-wide: Tumor T cell lymph node origin was a supported hypothesis, not proven.

This CDR3 spans 14 amino acids. The germline gives CDR1 ENHRY, CDR2 SYGVKD. The V gene lost 10 bases and the J gene lost 9 bases, with 22 bases spanning the gap. TCRdb passed the multiplex PCR reads through MiXCR, listing each CDR3 protein once. The table shows approximately 120,000 distinct CDR3 sequences, with around 21% occurring only once. The chain recombines TRBV10-3 with TRBJ1-5; possibly TRBD1 for D (5 bases). The sequence derives from a female donor with breast cancer. Some clones in this sample may be carry-over from other donors' samples. The sequencing input was axillary lymph node tissue. CDR3 amino acids: CASCDAEGVGPQHF. The CDR3 DNA follows: TGTGCCAGCTGTGATGCGGAAGGGGTCGGGCCCCAGCATTTT.